Below, 3 T cell receptor beta chains from the same sample are listed, as sequenced in a study of shared clonotypes between healthy human individuals (dated by TCRdb to 2018 to 2020). The library was made by the immunoSEQ multiplex PCR assay. What TCRdb holds here is the immuneACCESS table cut down to in-frame rearrangements. Part of the clones is not present; checked against another copy, under half of the missing clones reflect an unresolved V gene, and the others are unexplained. The sample data list fewer than 2.5 million clones, and 93% of these were observed just once. The ten largest clonotypes hold roughly 0.36% of the sample. The sequenced sample consisted of naive CD4+ T cells from PBMCs. The cell subset or site label here, explained by the study, means: CD45RA+ positively selected. Every receptor here comes from a man between 18 and 35 years old in good health. Some clones in this sample may be carry-over from other donors' samples.

In its sample, this clone was seen once. The chain employs TRBV30 and TRBJ2-7; D unclear. This CDR3 has 14 amino acids. Germline V CDR1 and CDR2: GTSNPN, SVGIG (reference sequence). V lost 3 bases and J lost 1, with 13 bases in between. The CDR3 coding sequence is TGTGCCTGGAGCCCCGTGACTTATTCCTACGAGCAGTACTTC. Residues: CAWSPVTYSYEQYF.

CDR3 sequence reads: CASSPPPAMNTEAFF. For the CDR3, the DNA is TGTGCCAGCAGCCCCCCGCCAGCTATGAACACTGAAGCTTTCTTT. The rearrangement uses TRBV7-8 and TRBJ1-1, with D unclear. Trimming shortened V by 5 bases and J by 0 bases, and 13 bases separated the two germline ends. This CDR3 is built from 15 residues. CDR1 SGHVS and CDR2 FQNEAQ come from the germline V gene.

The gene calls are TRBV30 and TRBJ1-4, with D perhaps matching TRBD1 (5 bases). V lost 8 bases and J lost 3, with 13 bases in between. Looked up from germline, CDR1 is GTSNPN and CDR2 is SVGIG (reference sequence). The CDR3 extends over 13 amino acids. CDR3 DNA: TGTGCCGGTATGAAGGGGCCTAATGAAAAACTGTTTTTT. This sequence encodes CAGMKGPNEKLFF.